This TCR beta chain was identified during a study of cytomegalovirus exposure and HLA in healthy donors. Researchers ran the PCR with 60 Vbeta and 13 Jbeta primers. The data were produced by immunoSEQ multiplex PCR, yet TCRdb's version contains in-frame clones alone and is incomplete. The sample lists 180,000 or so clones, about 88% occurring once. The TCR comes from a young woman in good health and CMV-seronegative. The sample comprised PBMCs.

The CDR3 sequence: CASSGLAGSNEQFF. The CDR3 bases are TGTGCCAGCAGCGGACTAGCGGGAAGCAATGAGCAGTTCTTC. The V call is TRBV6-5, the J call TRBJ2-1; 12 bases agree with TRBD2. V trimming: 6 bases; J trimming: 6 bases; junction bases outside the gene matches: 3. The CDR3 length is 14 residues. Looked up from germline, CDR1 is MNHEY and CDR2 is SVGAGI.